A selection of T cell receptor beta chains follows, all from one sample in a study of OX40 agonist ivuxolimab in advanced cancers. Generated by immunoSEQ multiplex PCR, the TCRdb table keeps only in-frame clones and is missing some. The sample has 36,000 or so clones; 65% to 85% are singletons. This specimen consisted of CD4+ or CD8+ T cells sorted from blood, obtained in a trial of the OX40 agonist ivuxolimab. The receptor set was obtained from an adult with an advanced solid tumor such as melanoma, head and neck, liver or kidney cancer. Each CDR3 is given with its conserved first and last residue. Each record gives: CDR3 DNA, CDR3 protein, V gene, J gene, D gene, clone size. D genes are given only for firm matches. Clone size, where shown, is once, few, many, or a class for clones that have expanded.

TGTGCCAGCAGTTTTAGGACAGGGAGGAATCAGCCCCAGCATTTT,CASSFRTGRNQPQHF,TRBV28,TRBJ1-5,TRBD1,-
TGTGCCAGCTCACCGGGACTAAGAGATATCCAGTACTTC,CASSPGLRDIQYF,TRBV18,TRBJ2-5,TRBD2,once
TGCGCCAGCAGCATCATTACGGGACAGGGGCGGAATTCACCCCTCCACTTT,CASSIITGQGRNSPLHF,TRBV5-1,TRBJ1-6,TRBD1,-
TGTGCCAGCAGCTGGGACAGGGGTTTGGAGACCCAGTACTTC,CASSWDRGLETQYF,TRBV7-2,TRBJ2-5,TRBD1,-
TGCAGCGGGGTGTACAATGAGCAGTTCTTC,CSGVYNEQFF,TRBV29-1,TRBJ2-1,-,-
TGTGCCAGCAGCTTAATGTATGGACTAAGGGACACCTCCTACGAGCAGTACTTC,CASSLMYGLRDTSYEQYF,TRBV5-6,TRBJ2-7,-,-
TGTGCCTGGAGTGTGGGAAACACCGGGGAGCTGTTTTTT,CAWSVGNTGELFF,TRBV30,TRBJ2-2,-,medium-sized
TGTGCCAGCAGCCCTCCATCAGGGGATAACTATGGCTACACCTTC,CASSPPSGDNYGYTF,TRBV7-9,TRBJ1-2,-,-
TGTGCCAGCAGCACAGGGGGAATGGAAGCTTTCTTT,CASSTGGMEAFF,TRBV6-6,TRBJ1-1,TRBD1,-
TGCGCCAGCAGCTTTGGTCCTGAAGCTTTCTTT,CASSFGPEAFF,TRBV5-1,TRBJ1-1,-,-
TGCAGCGTCGGGGGAGGTACGCAGTATTTT,CSVGGGTQYF,TRBV29-1,TRBJ2-3,-,-
TGTGTCAGCACCAACCGGGAGACCCAGTACTTC,CVSTNRETQYF,TRBV5-6,TRBJ2-5,-,-
TGTGCCAGCAGTTTCTTAGGGGCCGCTAATGAAAAACTGTTTTTT,CASSFLGAANEKLFF,TRBV27,TRBJ1-4,-,-
TGTGCCAGCAGCTTAAGGGCCTTTCAAACCAATGAGCAGTTCTTC,CASSLRAFQTNEQFF,TRBV7-2,TRBJ2-1,-,-
TGTGCCAGCAGCTTGGGGACAGGGACCAATCCCGACTCCTACAATGAGCAGTTCTTC,CASSLGTGTNPDSYNEQFF,TRBV5-4,TRBJ2-1,TRBD1,-
TGCGCCAGCAGCCAAGTTAGTGGGACCACGGGGACCGGGGAGCTGTTTTTT,CASSQVSGTTGTGELFF,TRBV4-1,TRBJ2-2,-,-
TGCGCCAGCAGCCTAGAACAGGGGTGGAGAGGCTACACCTTC,CASSLEQGWRGYTF,TRBV4-1,TRBJ1-2,TRBD1,once
TGTGCCAGCAGTTCCCCTTGGGGCCTCTCCTATAATTCACCCCTCCACTTT,CASSSPWGLSYNSPLHF,TRBV27,TRBJ1-6,-,-
TGTGCCAGCAGCTTAGAGTCGGGGTATGGCTACACCTTC,CASSLESGYGYTF,TRBV11-1,TRBJ1-2,-,-
TGTGCCAGCAGCTTAAATCCGCAGGGGAATTCACCCCTCCACTTT,CASSLNPQGNSPLHF,TRBV7-9,TRBJ1-6,-,-
TGTGCCCGTGGTATCCCCTTCGGGCATAACTATGGCTACACCTTC,CARGIPFGHNYGYTF,TRBV9,TRBJ1-2,-,-
TGTGCCAGCAGTGACTCGAGCGGGGGGGTGCAAGATACGCAGTATTTT,CASSDSSGGVQDTQYF,TRBV6-4,TRBJ2-3,TRBD2,once
TGTGCCAGCAGCTTGGACCCCTCGTACCAAGAGACCCAGTACTTC,CASSLDPSYQETQYF,TRBV7-3,TRBJ2-5,-,-
TGCAGCGTGATAGGGGAGTCCGGGGGCTATGGCTACACCTTC,CSVIGESGGYGYTF,TRBV29-1,TRBJ1-2,-,few
TGCGCCAGCAGCTCGGACAGTCAGCGAGAGACCCAGTACTTC,CASSSDSQRETQYF,TRBV5-1,TRBJ2-5,-,-
TGTGCCAGCAACCGGGACACCCAAGCTTTCTTT,CASNRDTQAFF,TRBV6-1,TRBJ1-1,-,-
TGTGCCAGTAGTCCCTTTGTCGGCCCCTATGGCTACACCTTC,CASSPFVGPYGYTF,TRBV19,TRBJ1-2,-,-
TGTGCCAGCAGTGAACAGGGATCCTCCTATGGCTACACCTTC,CASSEQGSSYGYTF,TRBV6-1,TRBJ1-2,-,-
TGCGCCAGCAGCGGGGGGGCCTCCGGGGGATCCTATAATTCACCCCTCCACTTT,CASSGGASGGSYNSPLHF,TRBV5-1,TRBJ1-6,-,-